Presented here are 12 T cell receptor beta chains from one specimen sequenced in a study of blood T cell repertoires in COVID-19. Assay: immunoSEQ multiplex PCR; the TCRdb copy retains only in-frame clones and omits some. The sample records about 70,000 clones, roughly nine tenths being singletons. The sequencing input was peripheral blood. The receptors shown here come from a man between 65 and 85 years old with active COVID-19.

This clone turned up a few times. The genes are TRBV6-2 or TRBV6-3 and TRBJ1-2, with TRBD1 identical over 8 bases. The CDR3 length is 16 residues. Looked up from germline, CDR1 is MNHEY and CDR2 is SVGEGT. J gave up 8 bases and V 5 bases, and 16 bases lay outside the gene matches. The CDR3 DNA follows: TGTGCCAGCAGTCCCAGAACCCCAGGGGGCTCGGGCGGCTACACCTTC. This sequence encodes CASSPRTPGGSGGYTF.

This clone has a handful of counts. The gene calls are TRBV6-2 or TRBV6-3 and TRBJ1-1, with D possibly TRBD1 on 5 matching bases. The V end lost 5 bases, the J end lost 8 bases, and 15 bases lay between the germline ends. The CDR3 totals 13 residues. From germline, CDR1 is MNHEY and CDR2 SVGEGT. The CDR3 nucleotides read TGTGCCAGCAGTCTCAACAGGCCACGGGAAGCTTTCTTT. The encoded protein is CASSLNRPREAFF.

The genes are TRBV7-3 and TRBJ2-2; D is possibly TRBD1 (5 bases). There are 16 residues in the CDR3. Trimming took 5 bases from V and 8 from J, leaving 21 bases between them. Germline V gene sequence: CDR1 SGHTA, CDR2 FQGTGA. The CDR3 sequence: CASSPRRSPGRGELFF. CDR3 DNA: TGTGCCAGCAGCCCCCGTCGATCGCCAGGGCGGGGGGAGCTGTTTTTT.

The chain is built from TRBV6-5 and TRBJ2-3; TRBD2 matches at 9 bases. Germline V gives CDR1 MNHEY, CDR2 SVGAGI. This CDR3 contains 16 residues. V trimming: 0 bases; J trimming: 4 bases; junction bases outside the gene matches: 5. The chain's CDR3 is CASSYSSGGWADTQYF. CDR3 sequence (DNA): TGTGCCAGCAGTTACTCTAGCGGGGGTTGGGCAGATACGCAGTATTTT.

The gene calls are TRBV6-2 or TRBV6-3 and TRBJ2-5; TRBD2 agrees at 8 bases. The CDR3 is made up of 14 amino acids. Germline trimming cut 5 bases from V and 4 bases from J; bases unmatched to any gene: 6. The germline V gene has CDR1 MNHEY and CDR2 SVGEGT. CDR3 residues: CASSPLGGVETQYF. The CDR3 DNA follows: TGTGCCAGCAGTCCCCTCGGGGGGGTAGAGACCCAGTACTTC.

The CDR3 nucleotides are TGTGCCAGCAGCTTGGTGGGCGACTATAATTCACCCCTCCACTTT. As protein: CASSLVGDYNSPLHF. The chain recombines TRBV5-6 with TRBJ1-6; D unresolved. Trimming pared 0 bases from V and 3 bases from J, leaving 7 bases between. Germline V gene lookup returns CDR1 SGHDT and CDR2 YYEEEE. CDR3 length: 15 residues.

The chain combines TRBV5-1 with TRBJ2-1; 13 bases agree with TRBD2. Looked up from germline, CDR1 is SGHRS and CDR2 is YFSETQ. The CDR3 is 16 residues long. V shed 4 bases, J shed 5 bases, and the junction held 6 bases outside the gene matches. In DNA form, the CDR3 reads TGCGCCAGCAGCAAGGCGGGGACTAGCGGGAACAATGAGCAGTTCTTC. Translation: CASSKAGTSGNNEQFF.

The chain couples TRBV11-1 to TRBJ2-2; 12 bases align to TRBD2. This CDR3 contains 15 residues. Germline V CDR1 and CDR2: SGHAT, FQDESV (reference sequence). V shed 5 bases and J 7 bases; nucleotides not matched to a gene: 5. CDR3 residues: CASSPRTSGIGELFF. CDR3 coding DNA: TGTGCCAGCAGCCCCCGGACTAGCGGGATCGGGGAGCTGTTTTTT.

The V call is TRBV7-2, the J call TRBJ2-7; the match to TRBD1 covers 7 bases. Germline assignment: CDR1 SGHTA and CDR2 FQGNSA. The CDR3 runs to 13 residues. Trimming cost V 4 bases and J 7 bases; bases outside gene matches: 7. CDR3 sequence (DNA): TGTGCCAGCAGCTACCGACAGGGTGGGGAGCAGTACTTC. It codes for CASSYRQGGEQYF.

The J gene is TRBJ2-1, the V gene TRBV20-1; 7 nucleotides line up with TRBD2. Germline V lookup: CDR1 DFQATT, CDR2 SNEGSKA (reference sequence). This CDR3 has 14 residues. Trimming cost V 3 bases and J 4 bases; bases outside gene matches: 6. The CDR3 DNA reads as TGCAGTGCTAGTCTGGCTAGCGGATACAATGAGCAGTTCTTC. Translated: CSASLASGYNEQFF.

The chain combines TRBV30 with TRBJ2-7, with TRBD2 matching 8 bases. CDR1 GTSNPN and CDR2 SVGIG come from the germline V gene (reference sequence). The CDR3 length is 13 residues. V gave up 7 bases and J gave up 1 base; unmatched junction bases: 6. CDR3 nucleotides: TGTGCCTCCGGACTAGCTGATTCCTACGAGCAGTACTTC. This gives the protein CASGLADSYEQYF.

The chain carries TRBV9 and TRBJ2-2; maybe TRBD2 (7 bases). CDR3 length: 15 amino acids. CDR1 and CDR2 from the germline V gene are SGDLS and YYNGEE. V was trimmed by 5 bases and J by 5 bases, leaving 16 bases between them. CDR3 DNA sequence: TGTGCCAGCAGTACCCGGGGGAGGGGGACCGGGGAGCTGTTTTTT. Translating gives CASSTRGRGTGELFF.